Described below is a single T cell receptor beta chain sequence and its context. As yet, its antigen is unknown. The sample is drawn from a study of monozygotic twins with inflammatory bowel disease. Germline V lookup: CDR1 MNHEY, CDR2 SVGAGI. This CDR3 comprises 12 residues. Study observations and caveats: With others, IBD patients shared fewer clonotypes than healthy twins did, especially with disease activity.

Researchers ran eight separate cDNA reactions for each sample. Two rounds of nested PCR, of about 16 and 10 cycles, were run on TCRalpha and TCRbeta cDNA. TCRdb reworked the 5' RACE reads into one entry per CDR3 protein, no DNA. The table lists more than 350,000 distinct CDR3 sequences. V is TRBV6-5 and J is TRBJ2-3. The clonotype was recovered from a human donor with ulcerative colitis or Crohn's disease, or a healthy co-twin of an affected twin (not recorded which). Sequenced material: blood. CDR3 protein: CASKASTDTQYF.